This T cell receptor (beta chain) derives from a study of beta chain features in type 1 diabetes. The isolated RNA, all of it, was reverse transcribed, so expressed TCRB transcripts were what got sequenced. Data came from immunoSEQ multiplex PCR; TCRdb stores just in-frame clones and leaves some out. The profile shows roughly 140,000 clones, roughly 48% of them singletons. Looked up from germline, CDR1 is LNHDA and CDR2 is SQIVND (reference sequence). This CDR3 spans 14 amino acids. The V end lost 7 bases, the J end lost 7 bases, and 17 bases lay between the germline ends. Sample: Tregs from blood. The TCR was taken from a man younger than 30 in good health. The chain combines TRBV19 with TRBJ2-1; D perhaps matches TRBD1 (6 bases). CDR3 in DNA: TGTGCCAGTACCAAAGGGACAAATCGGAATGAGCAGTTCTTC. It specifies CASTKGTNRNEQFF.